A single sample is the source of the 25 T cell receptor beta chains below, sequenced in a study of T cell responses to AZD1222 COVID-19 vaccine. The protocol was immunoSEQ multiplex PCR, while the TCRdb copy is restricted to in-frame clones and leaves out a portion. Of about 160,000 clones in the sample, around 95% were seen once. The starting material was peripheral blood, obtained on day 0 of AZD1222 vaccination. The origin of the receptors is an adult in good health.

The rearrangement links TRBV9 to TRBJ2-2, with D hard to call. This CDR3 comprises 15 residues. V lost 2 bases, J lost 0 bases, and 8 bases lay in between. Germline CDR1 is SGDLS and CDR2 is YYNGEE. The CDR3 loop is CASSVGPSNTGELFF. CDR3 coding DNA: TGTGCCAGCAGCGTCGGGCCTTCGAACACCGGGGAGCTGTTTTTT. Combining the CDR3 with reference TRBV9 and TRBJ2-2 gives the whole variable domain DSGVTQTPKHLITATGQRVTLRCSPRSGDLSVYWYQQSLDQGLQFLIQYYNGEERAKGNILERFSAQQFPDLHSELNLSSLELGDSALYFCASSVGPSNTGELFFGEGSRLTVL.

This chain connects TRBV18 to TRBJ2-7; no clear D. This CDR3 is built from 14 residues. Germline V lookup: CDR1 KGHSH, CDR2 LQKENI. V was trimmed by 0 bases and J by 2 bases, leaving 8 bases between them. As DNA, the CDR3 is TGTGCCAGCTCACCACCGGCCACCCCCTACGAGCAGTACGTC. Translated, it gives CASSPPATPYEQYV.

The chain carries TRBV30 and TRBJ1-6; D might be TRBD1 (5 bases). This CDR3 has 16 residues. The germline CDR1 and CDR2 sequences are GTSNPN and SVGIG (reference sequence). V was pared by 3 bases and J by 14 bases, with 26 bases between. The CDR3 loop reads CAWRKPGTAGSDTLHF. The CDR3 coding sequence is TGTGCCTGGAGGAAACCCGGGACGGCGGGTTCGGATACCCTCCACTTT.

The chain has TRBV11-2 and TRBJ1-1; 7 positions agree with TRBD1. Germline values: CDR1 SGHAT, CDR2 FQNNGV. This CDR3 comprises 13 residues. Trimming removed 5 bases from V and 7 bases from J; junction bases left unmatched: 7. In DNA form, the CDR3 reads TGTGCCAGCAGCCCGCTAGGGGGCGGTGAAGCTTTCTTT. Residues: CASSPLGGGEAFF.

The V call is TRBV4-1, the J call TRBJ1-3, with D unresolved. V lost 1 base to trimming and J lost 4 bases, with 14 bases between them. Germline V gene sequence: CDR1 MGHRA, CDR2 YSYEKL. There are 16 residues in the CDR3. The CDR3 nucleotides read TGCGCCAGCAGCCAAGTCCCCGGAGGGCACGGAAACACCATATATTTT. Its translation: CASSQVPGGHGNTIYF.

The J gene is TRBJ1-2, the V gene TRBV13, with TRBD1 as a possible D gene (6 bases). Germline-derived CDR1 and CDR2 are PRHDT and FYEKMQ (reference sequence). The CDR3 is made up of 15 amino acids. V shed 5 bases and J shed 5 bases, with 18 bases lying between them. In DNA, the CDR3 is TGTGCCAGCAGCGTATGGACAGAACCAGTGTATGGCTACACCTTC. Translated: CASSVWTEPVYGYTF.

The genes are TRBV6-5 and TRBJ1-2, with D unclear. CDR3 size: 15 residues. Trimming took 8 bases from V and 3 from J, leaving 19 bases between them. Germline V CDR1 and CDR2: MNHEY, SVGAGI. In nucleotides, the CDR3 is TGTGCCAGCCTTCGGTTTGGAGGGCCTGACTATGGCTACACCTTC. Protein product: CASLRFGGPDYGYTF.

The rearrangement links TRBV6-4 to TRBJ2-1; D is possibly TRBD1 (6 bases). Germline V gene lookup returns CDR1 MRHNA and CDR2 SNTAGT. V was clipped by 8 bases and J by 7 bases, with 15 bases between them. CDR3 length: 13 residues. The CDR3 coding sequence is TGTGCCAGCGCTAACCGGGACACTAATGAGCAGTTCTTC. It yields the protein CASANRDTNEQFF.

The CDR3 reads CASNTDRGNTEAFF. CDR3 bases: TGTGCCAGCAACACGGACAGGGGGAACACTGAAGCTTTCTTT. V is TRBV3-1 (or the pseudogene TRBV3-2) and J is TRBJ1-1, with 9 bases lining up with TRBD1. This CDR3 is built from 14 residues. Unmatched junction bases numbered 4, after V lost 7 bases and J lost 1 base. Per germline, CDR1 LGHDT and CDR2 YNNKEL (reference sequence).

The rearrangement joins TRBV3-1 (or the pseudogene TRBV3-2) to TRBJ2-5; a possible D gene is TRBD1 (5 bases). The CDR3 is made up of 14 amino acids. Trimming shortened V by 5 bases and J by 1 base, and 11 bases separated the two germline ends. Germline V gene lookup returns CDR1 LGHDT and CDR2 YNNKEL (reference sequence). DNA of the CDR3: TGTGCCAGCAGCGACGACAGTGTCCAAGAGACCCAGTACTTC. Translating gives CASSDDSVQETQYF.

The V gene is TRBV19, the J gene TRBJ1-3; D gene uncertain. Looked up from germline, CDR1 is LNHDA and CDR2 is SQIVND (reference sequence). The CDR3 contains 13 residues. Trimming shortened V by 6 bases and J by 5 bases, and 11 bases separated the two germline ends. The DNA for the CDR3 is TGTGCCAGTAGCCGGACGTACCGAAACACCATATATTTT. The encoded protein is CASSRTYRNTIYF.

The chain recombines TRBV9 with TRBJ2-1, with a tentative D call TRBD2 (6 bases). This CDR3 comprises 15 residues. CDR1 is SGDLS and CDR2 is YYNGEE in the germline V gene. Trimming took off 3 bases at V and 2 bases at J, with 12 bases between the two ends. The CDR3 here is CASSAGGVAYNEQFF. For the CDR3, the DNA is TGTGCCAGCAGCGCCGGCGGGGTCGCCTACAATGAGCAGTTCTTC.

CDR3 sequence reads: CATSAEIPDTQYF. In DNA, the CDR3 is TGTGCCACCAGTGCCGAGATTCCAGATACGCAGTATTTT. The gene calls are TRBV24-1 and TRBJ2-3; unclear D gene. Per the germline V gene, CDR1 is KGHDR and CDR2 is SFDVKD. The CDR3 is 13 residues long. V lost 5 bases and J 4 bases, leaving 9 bases between the germline ends.

The chain combines TRBV6-1 with TRBJ2-2, with D unclear. Germline CDR1 and CDR2: MNHNS and SASEGT. The CDR3 runs 16 residues. The germline V and J ends were trimmed by 3 bases and 2 bases, with 13 bases remaining between them. The CDR3 sequence: CASSEKTLPNTGELFF. DNA for the CDR3: TGTGCCAGCAGTGAGAAGACCCTGCCCAACACCGGGGAGCTGTTTTTT.

This chain links TRBV6-4 with TRBJ2-1, with D tentatively TRBD1 or TRBD2 (6 bases each). Germline V gives CDR1 MRHNA, CDR2 SNTAGT. The V gene lost 5 bases and the J gene lost 9 bases, with 17 bases spanning the gap. CDR3 length: 14 residues. CDR3 protein: CASSTYGGPGEQFF. The CDR3 region has the DNA TGTGCCAGCAGTACTTACGGGGGCCCAGGTGAGCAGTTCTTC.

The rearrangement joins TRBV28 to TRBJ1-6; perhaps TRBD1 as D (5 bases). The CDR3 spans 16 residues. Trimming took off 5 bases at V and 3 bases at J, with 14 bases between the two ends. Germline V CDR1 and CDR2: MDHEN, SYDVKM. The CDR3 sequence: CASSLEGIYYNSPLHF. The DNA for the CDR3 is TGTGCCAGCAGTCTCGAGGGGATTTACTATAATTCACCCCTCCACTTT.

The chain has TRBV5-6 and TRBJ2-5; D is ambiguous. V shed 5 bases and J shed 2 bases, with 10 bases lying between them. The CDR3 covers 13 residues. Germline assignment: CDR1 SGHDT and CDR2 YYEEEE. The CDR3 spells CASRSVGQETQYF. CDR3 nucleotide sequence: TGTGCCAGCAGATCGGTGGGGCAAGAGACCCAGTACTTC.

CDR3 residues: CASSPVGVTEAFF. DNA for the CDR3: TGTGCCAGCAGTCCCGTCGGGGTTACTGAAGCTTTCTTT. The chain couples TRBV12-3 or TRBV12-4 to TRBJ1-1; D not certain. V lost 5 bases and J 5 bases, leaving 12 bases between the germline ends. This CDR3 has 13 residues.

The chain has TRBV2 and TRBJ2-7; D may be TRBD1 or TRBD2 (5 bases each). The V gene's germline CDR1 is SNHLY and CDR2 FYNNEI. V lost 6 bases and J 7 bases, leaving 13 bases between the germline ends. The CDR3 covers 12 residues. In nucleotides, the CDR3 is TGTGCCAGCAGGGGGACGGCCAGAGAGCAGTACGTC. Its protein product is CASRGTAREQYV.

V and J are TRBV3-1 (or the pseudogene TRBV3-2) and TRBJ2-1; either TRBD1 or TRBD2 may fit D (5 bases each). V lost 2 bases and J lost 5, with 10 bases in between. There are 14 residues in the CDR3. Germline CDR1 reads LGHDT; CDR2 reads YNNKEL (reference sequence). CDR3 DNA sequence: TGTGCCAGCAGCCAACGGGACGGAAACAATGAGCAGTTCTTC. Translating gives CASSQRDGNNEQFF.

The chain is built from TRBV5-6 and TRBJ1-6; D not resolved. There are 15 residues in the CDR3. The germline CDR1 and CDR2 sequences are SGHDT and YYEEEE. Trimming shortened V by 0 bases and J by 8 bases, and 12 bases separated the two germline ends. The CDR3 here is CASSLGTTTHSPLHF. The CDR3, as DNA: TGTGCCAGCAGCTTGGGGACCACCACCCATTCACCCCTCCACTTT.

The chain's CDR3 is CASSFRTVKASTDTQYF. As DNA, the CDR3 is TGTGCCAGCAGCTTTAGGACTGTGAAAGCTAGCACAGATACGCAGTATTTT. The chain joins TRBV5-4 to TRBJ2-3; D perhaps matches TRBD2 (5 bases). The V end was cut by 2 bases, the J end by 0 bases, with 16 bases between. CDR3 size: 17 residues. Per germline, CDR1 SGHNT and CDR2 YYREEE (reference sequence).

The chain is built from TRBV3-1 (or the pseudogene TRBV3-2) and TRBJ2-2, with D maybe TRBD2 (6 bases). The V end was cut by 6 bases, the J end by 7 bases, with 9 bases between. This CDR3 region has 12 residues. CDR1 and CDR2 (germline): LGHDT, YNNKEL (reference sequence). The CDR3 protein is CASSWGVGELFF. The CDR3 DNA is TGTGCCAGCAGTTGGGGGGTCGGGGAGCTGTTTTTT.

Only one count was recorded for this clone. The J gene is TRBJ1-6, the V gene TRBV5-3, with unresolved D. TRBV5-3 is filed as an ORF, its function uncertain. This CDR3 is 15 amino acids long. V lost 0 bases, J lost 7 bases, and 11 bases lay in between. CDR3 nucleotide sequence: TGTGCCAGAAGCTTGGCCCCCACTGGGAATTCACCCCTCCACTTT. Its protein is CARSLAPTGNSPLHF.

CDR3 coding DNA: TGTGCCAGCAGCGCTAGTAGCTGGGAGCAGTTCTTC. Translating gives CASSASSWEQFF. The chain joins TRBV9 to TRBJ2-1; no clear D gene. Germline CDR1 and CDR2: SGDLS and YYNGEE. The CDR3 spans 12 residues. The V end was cut by 3 bases, the J end by 10 bases, with 11 bases between. The full variable domain, in which reference TRBV9 and TRBJ2-1 provide the parts outside the CDR3, is DSGVTQTPKHLITATGQRVTLRCSPRSGDLSVYWYQQSLDQGLQFLIQYYNGEERAKGNILERFSAQQFPDLHSELNLSSLELGDSALYFCASSASSWEQFFGPGTRLTVL.